This T cell receptor beta chain was documented in a study of shared clonotypes between healthy human individuals. CDR1 is MNHEY, CDR2 SMNVEV, per germline (reference sequence). This CDR3 has 13 amino acids. V was cut by 3 bases and J by 4 bases, with 9 bases left in between. Profiled with immunoSEQ multiplex PCR; TCRdb holds only in-frame clones, not every one. The sample has roughly 2,000,000 clones, roughly 95% seen once. CD45RO-negative CD8 cells positively selected for CCR7 made up the naive population, which excluded terminally differentiated effector memory CD45RA+ cells. As concerns this clone: This sample also contains other DNA sequences that code for the same CDR3.

Sequencing used naive CD8+ T cells from PBMCs. The sequence came from a man younger than 30 in good health. Some clones in this sample may be carry-over from other donors' samples. The chain couples TRBV27 to TRBJ1-2; D remains unclear. CDR3 loop: CASSFGGRYGYTF. CDR3 sequence (DNA): TGTGCCAGCAGTTTCGGAGGGCGCTATGGCTACACCTTC.